Shown below are 4 T cell receptor beta chains from a single sample sequenced in a study of CD8+ T cells in alopecia areata. Treatment described: oral pan-JAK inhibitor, 5-10 mg twice daily. RNA extraction was followed by reverse transcription into cDNA, which acted as the sequencing template. Profiling relied on immunoSEQ multiplex PCR, and the TCRdb table lists in-frame clones only, not all of them. The repertoire holds roughly 200,000 clones, with approximately 38% as singletons. Sequenced material: CD4+ T cells sorted from blood, taken between weeks 30 and 35, from a patient treated with tofacitinib. The receptors originated from a human donor with alopecia areata.

This clone was found a few times. This rearrangement joins TRBV5-5 to TRBJ2-3; perhaps D is TRBD1 or TRBD2 (6 bases each). The V end lost 4 bases, the J end lost 2 bases, and 14 bases lay between the germline ends. This CDR3 is built from 15 residues. Germline values: CDR1 SGHKS, CDR2 YYEKEE (reference sequence). CDR3 nucleotides: TGTGCCAGCAGCCTCTTCTGGGGGGCCACAGATACGCAGTATTTT. It encodes CASSLFWGATDTQYF. The full variable domain, rest sourced from reference TRBV5-5 and TRBJ2-3, is DAGVTQSPTHLIKTRGQQVTLRCSPISGHKSVSWYQQVLGQGPQFIFQYYEKEERGRGNFPDRFSARQFPNYSSELNVNALLLGDSALYLCASSLFWGATDTQYFGPGTRLTVL.

This clone came up a few times. In the same sample, other DNA sequences code for this CDR3. The rearrangement uses TRBV30 and TRBJ1-1; D ambiguous. The V and J ends lost 0 bases and 1 base respectively, with 6 bases between them. Germline-derived CDR1 and CDR2 are GTSNPN and SVGIG (reference sequence). This CDR3 spans 13 amino acids. The CDR3 is CAWSVWRNTEAFF. The CDR3 DNA sequence: TGTGCCTGGAGTGTGTGGCGGAACACTGAAGCTTTCTTT.

This clone occurred once. The V gene is TRBV30, the J gene TRBJ1-2; D is unresolved. The V end was cut by 0 bases, the J end by 7 bases, with 21 bases between. From germline, CDR1 is GTSNPN and CDR2 SVGIG (reference sequence). The CDR3 has 16 residues. The CDR3 sequence: CAWSVVSETRRGGYTF. CDR3 nucleotides: TGTGCCTGGAGTGTAGTTAGCGAGACCAGGCGGGGTGGCTACACCTTC.

The chain employs TRBV7-9 and TRBJ1-4; D is unclear. The CDR3 loop spans 16 amino acids. From germline, CDR1 is SEHNR and CDR2 FQNEAQ (reference sequence). Trimming took off 5 bases at V and 0 bases at J, with 13 bases between the two ends. CDR3 bases: TGTGCCAGCAGCGAACAACTGACACCAACTAATGAAAAACTGTTTTTT. Its protein product is CASSEQLTPTNEKLFF.